Following are 5 T cell receptor beta chains from one sample sequenced in a study of cytomegalovirus exposure and HLA in healthy donors. The study ran its PCR with 60 Vbeta and 13 Jbeta primers. Method: immunoSEQ multiplex PCR; TCRdb's copy keeps in-frame clones and lacks some. The table lists roughly 150,000 clones, about four fifths of them singletons. Sequencing was performed on PBMCs. These receptors were taken from a man aged 25 to 40 in good health and CMV-seropositive.

This chain links TRBV28 with TRBJ1-1; no clear D gene. Germline CDR1 and CDR2: MDHEN and SYDVKM. V lost 4 bases and J 1 base, leaving 13 bases between the germline ends. This CDR3 has 15 amino acids. The CDR3 region has the DNA TGTGCCAGCAGTTCAGGACTCAGAAAGAACACTGAAGCTTTCTTT. Residues: CASSSGLRKNTEAFF. Full variable domain (remainder filled in from reference TRBV28 and TRBJ1-1): DVKVTQSSRYLVKRTGEKVFLECVQDMDHENMFWYRQDPGLGLRLIYFSYDVKMKEKGDIPEGYSVSREKKERFSLILESASTNQTSMYLCASSSGLRKNTEAFFGQGTRLTVV.

V and J are TRBV21-1 and TRBJ1-3; no check of the table's D call, TRBD1, against the DNA was made. TRBV21-1 is listed as a pseudogene. The CDR3 runs to 19 residues. The CDR3 sequence is CASSRFTGEDSHSGNTIYF. CDR3 bases: TGTGCCAGCAGCAGATTCACAGGGGAGGACTCCCACTCTGGAAACACCATATATTTT.

This clone was counted only a few times. The gene calls are TRBV2 and TRBJ2-2; D gene uncertain. Trimming took off 8 bases at V and 1 base at J, with 8 bases between the two ends. The germline V gene has CDR1 SNHLY and CDR2 FYNNEI. This CDR3 contains 13 residues. The DNA for the CDR3 is TGTGCCAGCCAGGAACAGAACACCGGGGAGCTGTTTTTT. Its translation is CASQEQNTGELFF.

The chain employs TRBV6-5 and TRBJ2-4; a weak D match, TRBD1 (5 bases). Germline V gives CDR1 MNHEY, CDR2 SVGAGI. The CDR3 sequence is 16 residues long. The ends were cut back, 0 bases at V and 7 bases at J, with 16 bases in the middle. The DNA of the CDR3 is TGTGCCAGCAGTTACTCGAAGGCGAGGCAGGGCAACATTCAGTACTTC. Translation gives CASSYSKARQGNIQYF.

The J gene is TRBJ2-3, the V gene TRBV7-9; 9 bases are a match to TRBD2. The germline V gene has CDR1 SEHNR and CDR2 FQNEAQ (reference sequence). Unmatched junction bases numbered 10, after V lost 0 bases and J lost 3 bases. This CDR3 is built from 18 residues. This chain's CDR3 is CASSLALGRLAATDTQYF. The CDR3 region has the DNA TGTGCCAGCAGCTTAGCGCTTGGGAGACTAGCGGCTACAGATACGCAGTATTTT.